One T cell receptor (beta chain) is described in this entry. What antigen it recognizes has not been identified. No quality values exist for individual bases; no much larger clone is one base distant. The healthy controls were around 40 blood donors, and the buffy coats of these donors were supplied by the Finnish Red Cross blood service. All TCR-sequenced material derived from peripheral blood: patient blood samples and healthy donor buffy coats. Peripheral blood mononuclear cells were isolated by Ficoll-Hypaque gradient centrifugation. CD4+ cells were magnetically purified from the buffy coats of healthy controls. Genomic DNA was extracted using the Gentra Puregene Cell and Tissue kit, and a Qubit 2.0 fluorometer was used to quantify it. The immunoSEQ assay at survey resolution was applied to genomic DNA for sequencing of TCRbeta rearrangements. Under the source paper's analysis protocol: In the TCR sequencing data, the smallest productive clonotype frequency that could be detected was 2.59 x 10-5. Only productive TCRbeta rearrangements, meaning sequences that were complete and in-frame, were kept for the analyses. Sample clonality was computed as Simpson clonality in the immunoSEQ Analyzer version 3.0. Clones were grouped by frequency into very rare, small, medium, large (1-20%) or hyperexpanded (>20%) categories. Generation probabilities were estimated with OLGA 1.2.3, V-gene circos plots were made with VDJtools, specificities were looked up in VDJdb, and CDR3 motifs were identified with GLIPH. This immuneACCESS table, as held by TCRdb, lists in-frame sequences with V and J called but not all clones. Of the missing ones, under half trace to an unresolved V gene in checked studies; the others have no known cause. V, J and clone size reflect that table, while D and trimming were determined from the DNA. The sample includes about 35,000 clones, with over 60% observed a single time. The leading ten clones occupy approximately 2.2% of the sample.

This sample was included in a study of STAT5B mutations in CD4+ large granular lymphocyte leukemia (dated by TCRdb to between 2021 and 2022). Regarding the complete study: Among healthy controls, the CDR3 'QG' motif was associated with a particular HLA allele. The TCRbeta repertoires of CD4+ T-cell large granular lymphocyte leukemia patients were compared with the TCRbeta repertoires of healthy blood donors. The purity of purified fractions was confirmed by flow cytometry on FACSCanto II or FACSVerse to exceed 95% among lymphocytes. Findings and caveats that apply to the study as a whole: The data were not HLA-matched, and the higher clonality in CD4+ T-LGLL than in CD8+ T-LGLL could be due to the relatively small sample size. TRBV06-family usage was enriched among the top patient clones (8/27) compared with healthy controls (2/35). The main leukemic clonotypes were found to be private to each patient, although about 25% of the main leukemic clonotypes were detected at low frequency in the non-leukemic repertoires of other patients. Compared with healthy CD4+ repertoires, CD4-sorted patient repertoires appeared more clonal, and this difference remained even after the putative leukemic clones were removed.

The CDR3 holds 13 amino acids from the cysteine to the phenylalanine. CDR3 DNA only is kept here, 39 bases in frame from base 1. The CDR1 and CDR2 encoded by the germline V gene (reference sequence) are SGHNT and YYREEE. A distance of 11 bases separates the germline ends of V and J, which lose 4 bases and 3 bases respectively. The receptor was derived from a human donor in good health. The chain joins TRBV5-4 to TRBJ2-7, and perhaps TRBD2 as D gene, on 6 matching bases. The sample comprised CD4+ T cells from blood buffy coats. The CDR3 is CASSNGGFYEQYF. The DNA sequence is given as TGTGCCAGCAGCAATGGAGGGTTCTACGAGCAGTACTTC.